What follows is one T cell receptor beta chain and its context. In the authors' workflow: Amplification of reference gene primers provided the estimated nucleated cell counts. The repertoire was sequenced with immunoSEQ multiplex PCR; TCRdb's copy has only in-frame clones and lacks some. That table is the source of V, J and clone size, and D and trimming were worked out from the DNA. This sample has roughly 120,000 clones; 85% to 90% occur once, and the top ten carry roughly 0.94%. This CDR3 has 15 amino acids. V dropped 3 bases and J dropped 4 bases, with 16 bases sitting between them. Germline values: CDR1 MDHEN, CDR2 SYDVKM. This record comes from a study of blood T cell repertoires in COVID-19. Turning to the study itself: Acute and convalescent COVID-19 specimens originated in the United States, Italy and Spain.

The sample comprised peripheral blood. V usage is TRBV28 and J usage is TRBJ2-7; TRBD1 is a possible D gene (6 bases). The sequence was obtained from a woman aged 45 to 65 with active or convalescent COVID-19. The CDR3 bases are TGTGCCAGCAGTTTCCTAGGGGGTTTTCGGTACGAGCAGTACTTC. Protein product: CASSFLGGFRYEQYF. Filled out from reference TRBV28 and TRBJ2-7, the complete variable domain reads DVKVTQSSRYLVKRTGEKVFLECVQDMDHENMFWYRQDPGLGLRLIYFSYDVKMKEKGDIPEGYSVSREKKERFSLILESASTNQTSMYLCASSFLGGFRYEQYFGPGTRLTVT.